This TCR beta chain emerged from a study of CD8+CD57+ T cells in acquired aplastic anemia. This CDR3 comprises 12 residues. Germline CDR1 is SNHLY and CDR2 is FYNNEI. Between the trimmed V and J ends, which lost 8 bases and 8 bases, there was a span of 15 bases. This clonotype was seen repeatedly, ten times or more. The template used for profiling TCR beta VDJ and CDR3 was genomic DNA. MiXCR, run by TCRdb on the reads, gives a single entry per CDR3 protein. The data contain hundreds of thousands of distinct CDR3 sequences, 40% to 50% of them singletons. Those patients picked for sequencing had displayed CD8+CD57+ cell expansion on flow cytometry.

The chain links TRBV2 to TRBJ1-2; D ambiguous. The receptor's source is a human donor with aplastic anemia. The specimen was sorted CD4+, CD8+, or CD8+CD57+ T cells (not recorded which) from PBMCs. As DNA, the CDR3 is TGTGCCAGCGTGGACCCGATTATCGGCTACACCTTC. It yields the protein CASVDPIIGYTF.